This TCR beta chain was documented in a study of shared clonotypes between healthy human individuals. Study-wide findings and caveats: Only blood samples were collected, and tissue repertoires likely differ.

V trimming: 8 bases; J trimming: 5 bases; junction bases outside the gene matches: 15. CDR1 is SGHTA, CDR2 FQGNSA, per germline. The CDR3 covers 17 residues. With regard to this clone: Its cognate antigen is unknown.

Healthy HIV-negative adults without recent acute infections or vaccinations served as donors. DNA from unsorted PBMC was sequenced on ten immunoSEQ deep assay plates. Under the authors' procedure: Sequence data from immunoSEQ were junction-only and lacked quality scores; consequently, filtering differed. Profiling relied on immunoSEQ multiplex PCR, and the TCRdb table lists in-frame clones only, not all of them. V, J and clone size are taken as reported in that table, and D and trimming were inferred from the DNA itself. The sample yields hundreds of thousands of clones, just over 75% seen once. The sequencing input was PBMCs. The genes are TRBV7-2 and TRBJ2-2; 9 bases agree with TRBD2. The sequence derives from a middle-aged woman in good health. Some clones in this sample may be carry-over from other donors' samples. CDR3: CASGGGVAGVGTGELFF. For the CDR3, the DNA is TGTGCCAGCGGCGGAGGGGTAGCGGGAGTAGGGACCGGGGAGCTGTTTTTT.